This T cell receptor beta chain was identified in a study of tumor-infiltrating lymphocytes in oesophageal squamous cell carcinoma. TCRdb analysed the PCR reads with MiXCR anew, one entry per CDR3 protein. This sample has under 20,000 distinct CDR3 sequences, with around 38% found just once. V lost 2 bases to trimming and J lost 3 bases, with 3 bases between them. CDR1 and CDR2 (germline): WNHNN, SYGVQD (reference sequence). The CDR3 runs 12 residues. This clonotype was obtained from a male donor with esophageal squamous cell carcinoma. The chain employs TRBV10-1 and TRBJ2-3; D remains ambiguous. The sample comprised blood. Here the CDR3 reads CASSENTDTQYF. The CDR3 DNA is TGCGCCAGCAGTGAGAATACAGATACGCAGTATTTT.